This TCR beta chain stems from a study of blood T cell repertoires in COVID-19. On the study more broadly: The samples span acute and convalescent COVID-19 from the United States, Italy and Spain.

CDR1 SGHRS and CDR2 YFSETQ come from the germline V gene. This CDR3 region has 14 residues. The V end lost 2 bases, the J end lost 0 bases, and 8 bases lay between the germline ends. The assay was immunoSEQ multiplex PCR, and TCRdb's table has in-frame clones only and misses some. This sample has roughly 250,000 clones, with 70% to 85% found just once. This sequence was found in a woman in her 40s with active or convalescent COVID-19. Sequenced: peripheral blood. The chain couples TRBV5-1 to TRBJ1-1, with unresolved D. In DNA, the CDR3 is TGCGCCAGCAGCTTTGAACCTATGAACACTGAAGCTTTCTTT. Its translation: CASSFEPMNTEAFF.